A selection of T cell receptor beta chains follows, all from one sample in a study of blood T cell repertoires in COVID-19. Assay: immunoSEQ multiplex PCR; the TCRdb copy retains only in-frame clones and omits some. Of about 230,000 clones listed, 65% to 90% are singletons. The specimen was peripheral blood. These receptors all come from a man aged 45-65 years with COVID-19, enrolled during active disease. CDR3s include the opening cysteine and the closing phenylalanine or tryptophan. The D gene is left open where the match is weak. Not every row has a clone size; where given, it reads once, few, many or a size class.

>.|TRBV30|TRBJ2-7|.
CAWSPLPDRAVEQYF
TGTGCCTGGAGTCCACTTCCGGACAGAGCTGTCGAGCAGTACTTC
>.|TRBV29-1|TRBJ2-1|TRBD2
CSVTSGGLQFF
TGCAGCGTTACTAGCGGGGGCCTGCAGTTCTTC
>.|TRBV10-2|TRBJ1-5|TRBD1
CASKRGLDQPQHF
TGCGCCAGCAAGAGGGGGCTAGATCAGCCCCAGCATTTT
>.|TRBV2|TRBJ1-5|.
CASSEETGNQPQHF
TGTGCCAGCAGTGAGGAGACAGGCAATCAGCCCCAGCATTTT
>.|TRBV11-2|TRBJ2-7|TRBD1
CASSHDSGTGSLGQYF
TGTGCCAGCAGCCACGATTCCGGGACAGGGAGTCTTGGGCAGTACTTC
>.|TRBV2|TRBJ2-2|.
CASSSANTGELFF
TGTGCCAGCAGTAGCGCGAACACCGGGGAGCTGTTTTTT
>.|TRBV11-2|TRBJ2-1|TRBD2
CASSLAGGSYNEQFF
TGTGCCAGCAGCTTAGCGGGAGGGTCCTACAATGAGCAGTTCTTC
>.|TRBV4-3|TRBJ2-1|TRBD2
CASSQGLAGGNFF
TGCGCCAGCAGCCAGGGACTAGCGGGGGGGAATTTCTTC
>.|TRBV30|TRBJ1-1|.
CAWRPHQYTEAFF
TGTGCCTGGAGGCCACACCAGTACACTGAAGCTTTCTTT
>.|TRBV10-3|TRBJ1-2|.
CAISESSQGPLNGYTF
TGTGCCATCAGTGAGTCGAGTCAGGGCCCACTTAATGGCTACACCTTC
>.|TRBV6-5|TRBJ2-7|.
CASGGLRQHEQYF
.
>.|TRBV12-3/TRBV12-4|TRBJ1-5|.
CASSLGRNQPQHF
TGTGCCAGCAGTTTAGGGAGAAATCAGCCCCAGCATTTT
>.|TRBV4-2|TRBJ2-4|TRBD1
CASSQVGQGDENIQYF
TGTGCCAGCAGCCAAGTGGGACAGGGGGATGAAAACATTCAGTACTTC
>once|TRBV5-4|TRBJ2-5|TRBD1
CASSTPGQGVETQYF
TGTGCCAGCAGCACCCCGGGACAGGGTGTGGAGACCCAGTACTTC
>.|TRBV6-2/TRBV6-3|TRBJ2-7|.
CASSYSYLSRTYEQYF
TGTGCCAGCAGTTACTCGTATCTTAGCAGAACCTACGAGCAGTACTTC
>.|TRBV6-5|TRBJ1-5|.
CASSYSAPGSNQPQHF
TGTGCCAGCAGTTACTCAGCCCCAGGGAGCAATCAGCCCCAGCATTTT
>.|TRBV5-1|TRBJ2-3|TRBD2
CASSLVGLAGTTDTQYF
TGCGCCAGCAGCTTGGTGGGACTAGCGGGGACCACAGATACGCAGTATTTT
>.|TRBV2|TRBJ1-6|TRBD1
CASTLIGTGTSPLHF
TGTGCCAGCACTTTAATTGGGACAGGGACCTCACCCCTCCACTTT
>few|TRBV7-8|TRBJ2-1|TRBD2
CASSPGVAGNNEQFF
TGTGCCAGCAGTCCCGGGGTAGCGGGGAACAATGAGCAGTTCTTC
>.|TRBV4-3|TRBJ2-7|.
CASSQAPDGAYEQYF
TGCGCCAGCAGCCAAGCCCCCGACGGGGCCTACGAGCAGTACTTC
>.|TRBV12-3/TRBV12-4|TRBJ2-1|.
CASRGGAYNEQFF
TGTGCCAGCAGAGGGGGGGCCTACAATGAGCAGTTCTTC
>.|TRBV6-6|TRBJ1-5|.
CASSARQQPQHF
TGTGCCAGCAGTGCCAGACAGCAGCCCCAGCATTTT
>.|TRBV7-9|TRBJ2-7|.
CASSFRQTYEQYF
TGTGCCAGCAGCTTCAGACAGACCTACGAGCAGTACTTC
>.|TRBV7-7|TRBJ2-3|TRBD2
CASSPSGGADTQYF
TGTGCCAGCAGCCCTAGCGGGGGGGCAGATACGCAGTATTTT
>.|TRBV7-9|TRBJ2-3|.
CASSLGEYTDTQYF
TGTGCCAGCAGCTTAGGGGAGTACACAGATACGCAGTATTTT
>once|TRBV14|TRBJ2-1|TRBD2
CASSQETLAYHEQFF
TGTGCCAGCAGCCAAGAAACACTAGCGTACCATGAGCAGTTCTTC
>.|TRBV5-4|TRBJ2-7|.
CASSFFSGNEQYF
TGTGCCAGCAGCTTTTTTTCGGGGAACGAGCAGTACTTC
>.|TRBV3-1/TRBV3-2|TRBJ1-2|.
CASSPDGAGGYTF
TGTGCCAGCAGCCCAGATGGGGCCGGGGGCTACACCTTC
>.|TRBV24-1|TRBJ2-1|.
CATSEIPGGEQFF
TGTGCCACCAGTGAGATTCCGGGGGGCGAGCAGTTCTTC
>.|TRBV11-3|TRBJ2-1|.
CASSLGRDRGGLAAYNEQFF
TGTGCCAGCAGCTTAGGCCGGGACAGGGGTGGACTAGCGGCCTACAATGAGCAGTTCTTC
>.|TRBV7-3|TRBJ2-2|TRBD2
CASSPWVASGRFANTGELFF
TGTGCCAGCAGCCCCTGGGTGGCTAGCGGGAGATTCGCGAACACCGGGGAGCTGTTTTTT
>once|TRBV19|TRBJ1-1|.
CASSIPAGSTEAFF
TGTGCCAGTAGTATCCCGGCAGGTAGCACTGAAGCTTTCTTT
>.|TRBV28|TRBJ1-4|TRBD1
CASSPPGQGWNNEKLFF
TGTGCCAGCAGTCCTCCGGGACAGGGTTGGAATAATGAAAAACTGTTTTTT
>.|TRBV4-2|TRBJ2-6|.
CASSQAMTVSGANVLTF
TGTGCCAGCAGCCAAGCGATGACAGTTTCTGGGGCCAACGTCCTGACTTTC
>many|TRBV6-4|TRBJ1-5|.
CASSRRGAGPQHF
TGTGCCAGCAGTCGGCGTGGGGCCGGGCCCCAGCATTTT
>.|TRBV7-2|TRBJ1-1|.
CASSLVGGGANTEAFF
TGTGCCAGCAGCTTAGTAGGCGGAGGAGCGAACACTGAAGCTTTCTTT
>.|TRBV6-4|TRBJ1-5|TRBD1
CASSGTRDRGFQPQHF
TGTGCCAGCAGTGGAACCCGGGACAGGGGGTTTCAGCCCCAGCATTTT
>few|TRBV2|TRBJ1-5|.
CASSKNYRAAQPQHF
TGTGCCAGCAGTAAAAATTACAGGGCGGCTCAGCCCCAGCATTTT
>.|TRBV24-1|TRBJ2-1|TRBD1
CATSDLGTGAHNEQFF
TGTGCCACCAGTGATTTAGGGACAGGGGCCCACAATGAGCAGTTCTTC
>.|TRBV5-6|TRBJ2-7|.
CASSLANPPGGLSYEQYF
TGTGCCAGCAGCTTGGCGAATCCCCCAGGGGGGCTTTCCTACGAGCAGTACTTC
>.|TRBV5-1|TRBJ2-7|TRBD1
CASAFTGGNEQYF
TGCGCCAGCGCATTTACAGGGGGAAACGAGCAGTACTTC
>.|TRBV6-5|TRBJ1-5|.
CASKTPGINQPQHF
TGTGCCAGCAAAACTCCAGGGATCAATCAGCCCCAGCATTTT
>.|TRBV27|TRBJ2-7|TRBD2
CASSTSRGETEQYF
TGTGCCAGCAGCACCTCACGGGGGGAGACAGAGCAGTACTTC
>.|TRBV18|TRBJ1-1|.
CASSPEVKGTEAFF
TGTGCCAGCTCACCGGAGGTGAAGGGAACTGAAGCTTTCTTT
>.|TRBV5-4|TRBJ2-5|TRBD2
CASSPGLAQETQYF
TGTGCCAGCAGCCCCGGACTAGCGCAAGAGACCCAGTACTTC
>.|TRBV28|TRBJ1-3|.
CASQAVRNTIYF
TGTGCCAGCCAGGCAGTTCGAAACACCATATATTTT
>few|TRBV10-1|TRBJ2-7|TRBD1
CASSAQGYEQYF
TGCGCCAGCAGCGCACAGGGGTACGAGCAGTACTTC
>.|TRBV4-1|TRBJ2-5|TRBD2
CASSQDFSSGAQQETQYF
TGCGCCAGCAGCCAAGATTTTAGTAGCGGGGCCCAGCAAGAGACCCAGTACTTC
>.|TRBV12-3/TRBV12-4|TRBJ2-3|TRBD2
CASRGLATDTQYF
TGTGCCAGCAGGGGACTAGCCACAGATACGCAGTATTTT
>.|TRBV7-3|TRBJ2-7|.
CASSPTRLSEQYF
TGTGCCAGCAGCCCTACCAGACTAAGCGAGCAGTACTTC
>.|TRBV9|TRBJ2-2|.
CASSSGQRTNTGELFF
TGTGCCAGCAGCAGTGGACAGAGAACGAACACCGGGGAGCTGTTTTTT
>.|TRBV4-1|TRBJ1-4|.
CASSQEGRRVQEKLFF
TGCGCCAGCAGCCAAGAGGGGAGACGGGTTCAAGAAAAACTGTTTTTT